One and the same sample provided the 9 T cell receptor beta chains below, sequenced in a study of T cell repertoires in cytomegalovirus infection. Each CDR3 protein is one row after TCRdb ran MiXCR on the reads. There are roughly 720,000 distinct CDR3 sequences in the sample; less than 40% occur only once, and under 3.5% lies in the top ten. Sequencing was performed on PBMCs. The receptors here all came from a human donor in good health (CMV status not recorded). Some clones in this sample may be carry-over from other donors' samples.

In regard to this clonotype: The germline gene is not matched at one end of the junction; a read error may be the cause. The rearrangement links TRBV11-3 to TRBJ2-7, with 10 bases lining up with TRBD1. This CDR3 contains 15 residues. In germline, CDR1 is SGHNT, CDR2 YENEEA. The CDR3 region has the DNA TGTGCCAGCAGCCCATCCGGGACAGGGGCCTACGATCAGTACTTC. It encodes CASSPSGTGAYDQYF.

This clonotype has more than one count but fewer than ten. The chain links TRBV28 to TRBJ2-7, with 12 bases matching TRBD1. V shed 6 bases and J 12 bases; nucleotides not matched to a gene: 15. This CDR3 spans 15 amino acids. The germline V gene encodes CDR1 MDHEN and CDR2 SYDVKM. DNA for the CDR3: TGTGCCAGCAGCCTTACGGGGACAGGGGGCGGACAGACGTACTTC. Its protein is CASSLTGTGGGQTYF.

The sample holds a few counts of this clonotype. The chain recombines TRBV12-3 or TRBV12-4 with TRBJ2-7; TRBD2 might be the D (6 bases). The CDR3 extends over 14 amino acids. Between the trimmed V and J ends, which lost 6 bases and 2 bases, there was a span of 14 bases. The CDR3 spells CASSLWGLAYEQYF. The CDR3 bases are TGTGCCAGCAGCCTATGGGGACTGGCCTACGAGCAGTACTTC.

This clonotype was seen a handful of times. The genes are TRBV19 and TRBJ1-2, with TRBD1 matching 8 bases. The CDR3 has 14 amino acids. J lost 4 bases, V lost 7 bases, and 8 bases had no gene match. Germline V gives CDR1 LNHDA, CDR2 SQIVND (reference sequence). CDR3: CASTTTGAVYGYTF. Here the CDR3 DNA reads TGTGCCAGTACCACGACAGGGGCGGTCTATGGCTACACCTTC. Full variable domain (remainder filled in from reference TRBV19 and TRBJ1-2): DGGITQSPKYLFRKEGQNVTLSCEQNLNHDAMYWYRQDPGQGLRLIYYSQIVNDFQKGDIAEGYSVSREKKESFPLTVTSAQKNPTAFYLCASTTTGAVYGYTFGSGTRLTVV.

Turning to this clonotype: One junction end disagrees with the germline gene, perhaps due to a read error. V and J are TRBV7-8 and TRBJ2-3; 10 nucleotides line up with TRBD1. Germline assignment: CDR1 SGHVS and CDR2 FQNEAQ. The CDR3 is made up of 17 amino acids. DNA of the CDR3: TGTGCCAGCAGCCAAATCGGGACAGGGGCTAGCACAGATACGCAGTCTTTT. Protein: CASSQIGTGASTDTQSF.

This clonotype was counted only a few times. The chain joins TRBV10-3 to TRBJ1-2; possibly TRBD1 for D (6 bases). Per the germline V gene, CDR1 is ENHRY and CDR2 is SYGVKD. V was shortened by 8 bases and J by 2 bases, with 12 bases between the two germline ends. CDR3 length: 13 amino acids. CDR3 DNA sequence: TGTGCCATCGCCGAGACAGGCAACTATGGCTACACCTTC. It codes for CAIAETGNYGYTF.

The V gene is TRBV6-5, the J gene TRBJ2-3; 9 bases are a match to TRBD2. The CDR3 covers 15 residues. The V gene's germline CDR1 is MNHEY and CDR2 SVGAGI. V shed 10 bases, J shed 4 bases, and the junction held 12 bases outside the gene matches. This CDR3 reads CATNLAGKEADTQYF. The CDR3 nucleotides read TGTGCCACCAATCTAGCGGGAAAGGAGGCAGATACGCAGTATTTT.

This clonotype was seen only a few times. The CDR3 spells CASSPLAGSTDTQYF. In DNA form, the CDR3 reads TGTGCCAGCAGCCCCCTAGCGGGCAGCACAGATACGCAGTATTTT. The J gene is TRBJ2-3, the V gene TRBV12-3 or TRBV12-4, with 8 nucleotides matching TRBD2. There are 15 residues in the CDR3. The V and J ends lost 6 bases and 0 bases, in that order; junction bases with no gene match: 5.

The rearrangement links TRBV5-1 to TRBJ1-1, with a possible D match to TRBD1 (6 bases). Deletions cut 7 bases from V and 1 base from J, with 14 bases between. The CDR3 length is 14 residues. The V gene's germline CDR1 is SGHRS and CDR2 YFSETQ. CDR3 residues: CASFEGGTNTEAFF. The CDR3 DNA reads TGCGCCAGCTTCGAGGGGGGTACGAACACTGAAGCTTTCTTT. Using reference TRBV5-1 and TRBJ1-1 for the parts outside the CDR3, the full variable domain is KAGVTQTPRYLIKTRGQQVTLSCSPISGHRSVSWYQQTPGQGLQFLFEYFSETQRNKGNFPGRFSGRQFSNSRSEMNVSTLELGDSALYLCASFEGGTNTEAFFGQGTRLTVV.